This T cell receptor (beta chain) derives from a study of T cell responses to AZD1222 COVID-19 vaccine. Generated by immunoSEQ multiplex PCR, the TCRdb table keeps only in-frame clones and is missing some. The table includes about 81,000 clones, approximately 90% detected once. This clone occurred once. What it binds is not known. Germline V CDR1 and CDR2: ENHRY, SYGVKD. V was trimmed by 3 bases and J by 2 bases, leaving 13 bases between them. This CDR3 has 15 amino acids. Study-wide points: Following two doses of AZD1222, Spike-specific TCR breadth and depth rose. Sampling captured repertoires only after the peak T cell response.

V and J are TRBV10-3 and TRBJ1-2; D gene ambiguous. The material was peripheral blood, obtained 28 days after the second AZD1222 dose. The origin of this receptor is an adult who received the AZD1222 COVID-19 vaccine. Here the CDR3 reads CAISDRHETNYGYTF. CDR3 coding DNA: TGTGCCATCAGTGATCGACATGAAACGAACTATGGCTACACCTTC.